The present T cell receptor (beta chain) was sequenced within a study of beta chain features in type 1 diabetes. Many counts were recorded for this clone. The investigators reverse transcribed all of the isolated RNA, so they sequenced expressed TCRB transcripts. The repertoire was sequenced with immunoSEQ multiplex PCR; TCRdb's copy has only in-frame clones and lacks some. The data contain under 300,000 clones, 27% of them singletons. This sequence originates from a man aged 30-40 years in good health. Specimen: central memory CD4+ T cells from blood.

The CDR3 here is CAISGGGRAGEQYF. The CDR3 DNA is TGTGCCATCAGTGGAGGCGGGAGGGCCGGCGAGCAGTACTTC. The chain employs TRBV10-3 and TRBJ2-7, with 9 bases that match TRBD2. The CDR3 covers 14 residues. Germline trimming cut 4 bases from V and 6 bases from J; bases unmatched to any gene: 7. In germline, CDR1 is ENHRY, CDR2 SYGVKD.